This T cell receptor beta chain was profiled in a study of cytomegalovirus exposure and HLA in healthy donors. Germline trimming cut 4 bases from V and 5 bases from J; bases unmatched to any gene: 7. From germline, CDR1 is MGHRA and CDR2 YSYEKL. The CDR3 has 14 amino acids. Use of 60 Vbeta and 13 Jbeta primers characterized the PCR. Assay: immunoSEQ multiplex PCR; the TCRdb copy retains only in-frame clones and omits some. The table has about 160,000 clones, approximately 80% seen once. The specimen was PBMCs. The chain couples TRBV4-1 to TRBJ2-7; 8 bases map to TRBD1. This receptor was taken from a man aged 45-65 years in good health and CMV-seropositive. The CDR3, as DNA: TGCGCCAGCAGCCCGAGCCACAGGGGGAACGAGCAGTACTTC. Its translation is CASSPSHRGNEQYF.